Following are 11 T cell receptor beta chains from one sample sequenced in a study of CD8+CD57+ T cells in acquired aplastic anemia. Template material for TCR beta VDJ and CDR3 profiling consisted of genomic DNA. Using its own MiXCR run on the reads, TCRdb lists one record per CDR3 protein. The sample lists about 160,000 distinct CDR3 sequences, about two thirds occurring once. Patients included in sequencing had previously demonstrated CD8+CD57+ cell expansion by flow cytometry. Sequenced input: sorted CD4+, CD8+, or CD8+CD57+ T cells (not recorded which) from PBMCs. The receptor source for this set is a human donor with aplastic anemia.

The chain combines TRBV5-4 with TRBJ2-1, with 8 positions matching TRBD1. Germline V gene data show CDR1 as SGHNT and CDR2 as YYREEE (reference sequence). This CDR3 region has 15 residues. J was trimmed by 4 bases and V by 1 base; bases with no gene match: 4. The CDR3 sequence is CASSLPGTGYNEQFF. For the CDR3, the DNA is TGTGCCAGCAGCTTGCCTGGGACAGGATACAATGAGCAGTTCTTC.

The gene calls are TRBV11-2 and TRBJ2-1; 11 nucleotides line up with TRBD2. This CDR3 is 15 amino acids long. Germline V lookup: CDR1 SGHAT, CDR2 FQNNGV. The trim removed 1 base at V and 5 bases at J, leaving 1 base unmatched. CDR3 nucleotide sequence: TGTGCCAGCAGCTTAGTAGCGGGGGGGGACAATGAGCAGTTCTTC. The encoded protein is CASSLVAGGDNEQFF.

In this sample, this clonotype turned up many times. V is TRBV5-6 and J is TRBJ2-1; D perhaps matches TRBD2 (6 bases). Trimming took off 10 bases at V and 6 bases at J, with 17 bases between the two ends. Germline CDR1 reads SGHDT; CDR2 reads YYEEEE. CDR3 length: 13 amino acids. CDR3 bases: TGTGCCCCAGGGTCGGGAGACCGCAATGAGCAGTTCTTC. This codes for CAPGSGDRNEQFF.

The rearrangement joins TRBV7-2 to TRBJ1-5; D gene uncertain. V was shortened by 5 bases and J by 3 bases, with 8 bases between the two germline ends. The CDR3 covers 13 residues. Germline assignment: CDR1 SGHTA and CDR2 FQGNSA. CDR3 region: CASSREYNQPQHF. The DNA for the CDR3 is TGTGCCAGCAGCCGTGAATACAATCAGCCCCAGCATTTT.

The chain links TRBV25-1 to TRBJ2-5; D might be TRBD2 (5 bases). Germline lookup yields CDR1 MGHDK and CDR2 SYGVNS. Trimming stripped 1 base from V and 3 bases from J, with 12 bases between. The CDR3 runs 15 residues. CDR3 bases: TGTGCCAGCAGTGAATTTAGGGCTAGCAAAGAGACCCAGTACTTC. It encodes CASSEFRASKETQYF.

This clonotype occurred many times. The CDR3 loop is CASSPGTYTDTQYF. The CDR3 nucleotides read TGTGCCAGCAGCCCGGGGACCTACACAGATACGCAGTATTTT. The chain uses TRBV11-2 and TRBJ2-3, with D perhaps assigned TRBD1 or TRBD2 (5 bases each). The CDR3 is 14 residues long. CDR1 and CDR2 from the germline V gene are SGHAT and FQNNGV. V gave up 5 bases and J gave up 2 bases, with 11 bases separating them.

The chain has TRBV2 and TRBJ2-1; 10 positions agree with TRBD2. This CDR3 has 16 residues. Germline V gene sequence: CDR1 SNHLY, CDR2 FYNNEI. V lost 3 bases to trimming and J lost 8 bases; unmatched junction nucleotides: 10. The CDR3 nucleotides are TGTGCCAGCAGTGAGCGGGGAGCGGGGGGGCAGCATGAGCAGTTCTTC. Its translation: CASSERGAGGQHEQFF.

This sequence joins TRBV2 and TRBJ1-1; no clear D. V dropped 7 bases and J dropped 1 base, with 13 bases sitting between them. There are 14 residues in the CDR3. Germline assignment: CDR1 SNHLY and CDR2 FYNNEI. The CDR3 region has the DNA TGTGCCAGCATTCGTGAGACACCGAACACTGAAGCTTTCTTT. It translates to CASIRETPNTEAFF.

The CDR3 sequence: CASSEEFLSSGNTIYF. DNA for the CDR3: TGTGCCAGCAGTGAAGAGTTTTTGAGCTCTGGAAACACCATATATTTT. This rearrangement joins TRBV2 to TRBJ1-3, with D unresolved. V was clipped by 1 base and J by 0 bases, with 10 bases between them. The germline V gene encodes CDR1 SNHLY and CDR2 FYNNEI. CDR3 length: 16 residues.

The chain employs TRBV29-1 and TRBJ1-5; the match to TRBD1 covers 9 bases. V trimming: 5 bases; J trimming: 7 bases; junction bases outside the gene matches: 6. CDR1 and CDR2 (germline): SQVTM, ANQGSEA. The CDR3 is made up of 13 amino acids. This CDR3 is CSVLDRGGQPQHF. The CDR3 coding sequence is TGCAGCGTTTTAGACAGGGGGGGACAGCCCCAGCATTTT.

The chain couples TRBV15 to TRBJ2-2, with 10 bases that match TRBD1. Trimming removed 4 bases from V and 6 bases from J; junction bases left unmatched: 8. The germline V gene encodes CDR1 LNHNV and CDR2 YYDKDF (reference sequence). The CDR3 sequence is 16 residues long. CDR3: CATSTPRGQGSGELFF. Here the CDR3 DNA reads TGTGCCACCAGCACCCCGCGGGGACAGGGGTCCGGGGAGCTGTTTTTT. Based on the CDR3 plus reference TRBV15 and TRBJ2-2, the full variable domain is DAMVIQNPRYQVTQFGKPVTLSCSQTLNHNVMYWYQQKSSQAPKLLFHYYDKDFNNEADTPDNFQSRRPNTSFCFLDIRSPGLGDTAMYLCATSTPRGQGSGELFFGEGSRLTVL.